This T cell receptor beta chain was identified in a study of T-cell memory formation after mild COVID-19. Whole-study findings and limits: Contracting CD8+ clones were enriched in EMRA, CD4+ mainly in CM and EM.

Employing constant-segment primers, 5'RACE generated TCR alpha and TCR beta cDNA libraries bearing sample barcodes and UMIs. A single record per CDR3 protein comes from TCRdb applying MiXCR to the 5' RACE reads. The sample gives a few hundred thousand distinct CDR3 sequences, approximately 9% of which show up once; under 25% is in the top ten. To note about this clonotype: The antigen is unknown.

The CDR3 consists of 13 residues. Germline V gives CDR1 SGHTA, CDR2 FQGNSA. Deletions cut 3 bases from V and 5 bases from J, with 10 bases between. The sequenced sample was PBMCs or a T cell subset sorted from them (not recorded which). The chain joins TRBV7-2 to TRBJ2-5, with D perhaps TRBD2 (5 bases). The clonotype originates from a man in his late teens or twenties who had mild COVID-19 (a few samples of this study predate the infection). Cell type and time point are not known. The CDR3 DNA sequence: TGTGCCAGCAGCTTCGAGGGATCCGAGACCCAGTACTTC. Amino acid sequence: CASSFEGSETQYF.